The present T cell receptor (beta chain) was sequenced within a study of human T cells and chemical hapten exposure (dated by TCRdb to the early 2020s). Notes on the research overall: Libraries were combined into a pool for sequencing, and differences in TCR yield between samples came mainly from small differences in library volumes within the pool. Peripheral blood TCR repertoire changes were tracked in vivo in alopecia patients during primary and secondary sensitization to the hapten diphenylcyclopropenone (DPC). Each blood RNA sample was used to sequence both TCR alpha and TCR beta chains. General findings and caveats noted by the study authors: Repeated subsampling changed both the strength of the expansion versus patch-test correlation and the threshold at which that correlation became significant. The number of TCRs above 1 in 1000 frequency did not change with DPC sensitization; there was no evidence of global repertoire structure alterations.

The method was RACE. TCRdb shows the sequencer as NextSeq 500. During library preparation, unique molecular identifiers were attached to individual cDNA molecules so that TCRs could be counted quantitatively and reproducibly. The authors' analysis ran thus. Samples had a median of roughly 98,000 TCRs, with a range from 23,224 to 690,600. The Decombinator software suite was used to annotate V, J and CDR3 in the TCR reads. Every sample was subsampled to the same number of TCRs (28,000) for the PS versus PT1 abundance plots. Expanded TCRs were defined as absent before sensitization and observed at least eight times at the 2-week time point. TCRdb trimmed the raw reads at Q25, called clones with MiXCR and kept productive beta chains. Entries are consolidated by CDR3 protein sequence, retaining the most common genes and DNA. Here the V and J calls rest on TCRdb's processing, not on the authors' analysis. The sample yields about 82,000 distinct CDR3 sequences; around 8.7% were counted once. The leading ten clones occupy 1.5% of the sample.

The time point tag for this specimen amounts to: healthy volunteer bleed at 6 weeks. Total RNA was extracted from unfractionated whole blood collected in Tempus Blood RNA tubes. About five healthy volunteers served as TCR sequencing controls and were bled at day 0, 2 weeks and 6 weeks. Details on this clonotype: Its antigen remains unidentified. Within one base of it there is no much larger clone, and no base qualities were kept.

V loses 7 bases of germline sequence and J loses 7 bases, and the interval between the two ends is 17 bases. Including cysteine and phenylalanine, the CDR3 has 12 amino acids. This entry keeps only the CDR3 DNA: 36 bases, framed from base 1. Sequences SQVTM (CDR1) and ANQGSEA (CDR2) are obtained from the germline V gene. The sample comprised whole blood. The sequence was collected from a male donor in good health. Some clones in this sample may be carry-over from other donors' samples. The chain is encoded by TRBV29-1 joined to TRBJ2-7, and possibly TRBD1, on 6 matching bases. The CDR3 corresponds to CSAREGQKEQYF. The DNA reads TGCAGCGCCCGGGAAGGACAGAAGGAGCAGTACTTC.